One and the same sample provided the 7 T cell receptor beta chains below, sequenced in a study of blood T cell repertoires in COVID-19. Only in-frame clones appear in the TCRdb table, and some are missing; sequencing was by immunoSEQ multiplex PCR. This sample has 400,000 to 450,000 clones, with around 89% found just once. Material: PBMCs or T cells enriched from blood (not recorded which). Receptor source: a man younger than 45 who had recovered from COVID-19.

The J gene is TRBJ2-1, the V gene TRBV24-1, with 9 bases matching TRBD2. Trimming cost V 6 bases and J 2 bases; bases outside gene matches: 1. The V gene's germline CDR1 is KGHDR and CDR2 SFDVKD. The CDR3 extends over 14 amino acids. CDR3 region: CATSSGRTYNEQFF. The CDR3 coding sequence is TGTGCCACCAGTAGCGGGAGGACCTACAATGAGCAGTTCTTC.

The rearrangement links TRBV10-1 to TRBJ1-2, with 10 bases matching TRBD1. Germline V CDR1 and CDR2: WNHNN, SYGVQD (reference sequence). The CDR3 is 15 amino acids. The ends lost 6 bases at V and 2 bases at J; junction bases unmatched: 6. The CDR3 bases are TGCGCCAGCAGGAACCGGGACAGGGGCAACTATGGCTACACCTTC. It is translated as CASRNRDRGNYGYTF.

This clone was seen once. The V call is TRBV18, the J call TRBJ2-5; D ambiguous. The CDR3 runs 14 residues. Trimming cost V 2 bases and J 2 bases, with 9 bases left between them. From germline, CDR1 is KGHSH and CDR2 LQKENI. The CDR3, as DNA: TGTGCCAGCTCACCAGGCTTGACTCAAGAGACCCAGTACTTC. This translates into CASSPGLTQETQYF.

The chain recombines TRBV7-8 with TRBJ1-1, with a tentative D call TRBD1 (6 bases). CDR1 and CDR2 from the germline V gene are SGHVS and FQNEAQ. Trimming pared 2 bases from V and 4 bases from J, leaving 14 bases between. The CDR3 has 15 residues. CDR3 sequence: CASSLTGMGITEAFF. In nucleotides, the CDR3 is TGTGCCAGCAGCTTAACAGGGATGGGGATCACTGAAGCTTTCTTT.

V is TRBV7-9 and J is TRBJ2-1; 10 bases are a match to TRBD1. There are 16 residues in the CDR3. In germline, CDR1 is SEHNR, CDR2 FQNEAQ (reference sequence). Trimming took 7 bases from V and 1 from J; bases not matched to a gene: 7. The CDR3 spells CASTGDRGGSYNEQFF. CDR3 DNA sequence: TGTGCCAGCACCGGGGACAGGGGAGGATCCTACAATGAGCAGTTCTTC.

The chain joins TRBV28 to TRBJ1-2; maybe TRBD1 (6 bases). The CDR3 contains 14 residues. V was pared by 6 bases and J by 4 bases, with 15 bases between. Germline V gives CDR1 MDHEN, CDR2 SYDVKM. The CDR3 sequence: CASSETGSLYGYTF. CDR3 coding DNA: TGTGCCAGCAGCGAGACAGGTAGTCTCTATGGCTACACCTTC.

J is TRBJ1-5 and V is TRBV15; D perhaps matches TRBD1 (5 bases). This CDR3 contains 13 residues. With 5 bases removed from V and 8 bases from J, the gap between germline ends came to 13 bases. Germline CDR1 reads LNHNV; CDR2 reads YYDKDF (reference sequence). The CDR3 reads CATSSWIGEPQHF. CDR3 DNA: TGTGCCACCAGCTCTTGGATAGGGGAGCCCCAGCATTTT.